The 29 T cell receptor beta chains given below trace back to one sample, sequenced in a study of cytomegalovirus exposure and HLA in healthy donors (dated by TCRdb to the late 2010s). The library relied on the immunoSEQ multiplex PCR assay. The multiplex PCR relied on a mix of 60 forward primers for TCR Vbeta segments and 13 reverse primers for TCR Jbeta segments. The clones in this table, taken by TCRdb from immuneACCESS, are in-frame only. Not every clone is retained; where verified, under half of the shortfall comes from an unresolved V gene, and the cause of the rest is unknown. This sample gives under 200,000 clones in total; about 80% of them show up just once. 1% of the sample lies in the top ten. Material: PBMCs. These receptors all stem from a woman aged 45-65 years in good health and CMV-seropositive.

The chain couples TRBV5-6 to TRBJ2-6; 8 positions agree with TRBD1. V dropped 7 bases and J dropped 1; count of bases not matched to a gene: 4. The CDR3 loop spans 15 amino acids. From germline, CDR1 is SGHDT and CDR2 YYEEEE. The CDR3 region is CASVRTGSGANVLTF. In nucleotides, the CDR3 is TGTGCCAGCGTGAGGACAGGGTCTGGGGCCAACGTCCTGACTTTC.

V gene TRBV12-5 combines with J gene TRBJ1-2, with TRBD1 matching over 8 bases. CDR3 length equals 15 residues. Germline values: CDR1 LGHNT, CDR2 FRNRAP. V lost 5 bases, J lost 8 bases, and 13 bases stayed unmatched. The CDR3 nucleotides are TGTGCTAGTGGTCCCCTACTCGACAGGGGAGGGGGCTACACCTTC. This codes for CASGPLLDRGGGYTF.

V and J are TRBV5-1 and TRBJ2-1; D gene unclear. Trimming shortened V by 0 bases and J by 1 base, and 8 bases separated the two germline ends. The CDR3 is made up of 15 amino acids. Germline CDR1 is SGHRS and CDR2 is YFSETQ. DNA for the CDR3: TGCGCCAGCAGCTTGGCCCCGGGTTCCTACAATGAGCAGTTCTTC. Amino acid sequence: CASSLAPGSYNEQFF.

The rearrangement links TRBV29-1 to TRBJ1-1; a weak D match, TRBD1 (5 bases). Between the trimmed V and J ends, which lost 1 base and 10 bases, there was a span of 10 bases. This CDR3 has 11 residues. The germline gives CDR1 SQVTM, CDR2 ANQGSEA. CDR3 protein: CSVEGGGLAFF. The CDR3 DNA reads TGCAGCGTTGAAGGGGGGGGGTTAGCTTTCTTT.

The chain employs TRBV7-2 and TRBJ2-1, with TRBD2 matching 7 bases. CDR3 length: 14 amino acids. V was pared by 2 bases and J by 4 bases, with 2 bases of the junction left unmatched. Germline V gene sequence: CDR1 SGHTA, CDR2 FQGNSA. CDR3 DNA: TGTGCCAGCAGCTTATGGGGGGGTTACAATGAGCAGTTCTTC. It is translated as CASSLWGGYNEQFF.

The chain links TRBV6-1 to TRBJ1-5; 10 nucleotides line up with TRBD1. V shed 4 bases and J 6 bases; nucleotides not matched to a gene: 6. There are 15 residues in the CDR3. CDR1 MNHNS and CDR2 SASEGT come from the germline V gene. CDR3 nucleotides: TGTGCCAGCAGTGGGACAGGGGGTTTACGTCAGCCCCAGCATTTT. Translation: CASSGTGGLRQPQHF.

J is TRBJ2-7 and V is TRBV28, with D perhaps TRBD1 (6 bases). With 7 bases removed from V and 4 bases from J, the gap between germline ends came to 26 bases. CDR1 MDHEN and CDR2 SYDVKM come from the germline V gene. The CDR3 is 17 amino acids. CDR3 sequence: CASIPRGPGTKGYEQYF. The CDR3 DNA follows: TGTGCCAGCATTCCCAGGGGCCCCGGGACAAAGGGGTACGAGCAGTACTTC. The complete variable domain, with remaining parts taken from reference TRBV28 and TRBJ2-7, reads DVKVTQSSRYLVKRTGEKVFLECVQDMDHENMFWYRQDPGLGLRLIYFSYDVKMKEKGDIPEGYSVSREKKERFSLILESASTNQTSMYLCASIPRGPGTKGYEQYFGPGTRLTVT.

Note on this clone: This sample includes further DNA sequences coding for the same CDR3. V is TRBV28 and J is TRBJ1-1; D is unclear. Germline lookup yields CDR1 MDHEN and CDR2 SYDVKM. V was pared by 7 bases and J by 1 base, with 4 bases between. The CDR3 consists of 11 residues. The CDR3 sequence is CASTQNTEAFF. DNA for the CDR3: TGTGCCAGCACCCAGAACACTGAAGCTTTCTTT.

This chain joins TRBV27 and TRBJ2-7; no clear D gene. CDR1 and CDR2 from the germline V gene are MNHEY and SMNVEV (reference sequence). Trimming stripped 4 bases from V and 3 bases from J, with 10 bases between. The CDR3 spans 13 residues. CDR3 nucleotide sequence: TGTGCCAGCAGTTCCCCCAACTACTACGAGCAGTACTTC. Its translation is CASSSPNYYEQYF.

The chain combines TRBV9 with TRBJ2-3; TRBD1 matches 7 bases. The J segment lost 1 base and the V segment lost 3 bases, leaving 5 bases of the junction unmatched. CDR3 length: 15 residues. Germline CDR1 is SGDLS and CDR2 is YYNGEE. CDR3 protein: CASSARTGGTDTQYF. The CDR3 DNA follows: TGTGCCAGCAGCGCTCGAACAGGGGGCACAGATACGCAGTATTTT.

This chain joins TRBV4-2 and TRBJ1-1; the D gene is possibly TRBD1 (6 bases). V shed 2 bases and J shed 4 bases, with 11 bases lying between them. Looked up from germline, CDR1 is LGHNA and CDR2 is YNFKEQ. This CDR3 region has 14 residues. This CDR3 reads CASSQWDKLTEAFF. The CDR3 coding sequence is TGTGCCAGCAGCCAATGGGACAAGCTCACTGAAGCTTTCTTT.

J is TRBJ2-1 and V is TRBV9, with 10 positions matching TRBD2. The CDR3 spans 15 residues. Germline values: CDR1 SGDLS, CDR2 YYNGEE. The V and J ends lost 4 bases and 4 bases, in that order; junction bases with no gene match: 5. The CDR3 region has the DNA TGTGCCAGCAGCCCTGCTAGCGGGAGTTACAATGAGCAGTTCTTC. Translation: CASSPASGSYNEQFF.

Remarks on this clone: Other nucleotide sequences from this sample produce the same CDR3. The CDR3 DNA sequence: TGTGCCAGCAGCTTGACTAGCGGCTCCTACAATGAGCAGTTCTTC. Protein: CASSLTSGSYNEQFF. The chain employs TRBV5-4 and TRBJ2-1; 8 nucleotides align to TRBD2. This CDR3 region has 15 residues. V gave up 1 base and J gave up 0 bases; unmatched junction bases: 0. The germline V gene encodes CDR1 SGHNT and CDR2 YYREEE (reference sequence). Full variable domain (outside the CDR3, taken from reference TRBV5-4 and TRBJ2-1): ETGVTQSPTHLIKTRGQQVTLRCSSQSGHNTVSWYQQALGQGPQFIFQYYREEENGRGNFPPRFSGLQFPNYSSELNVNALELDDSALYLCASSLTSGSYNEQFFGPGTRLTVL.

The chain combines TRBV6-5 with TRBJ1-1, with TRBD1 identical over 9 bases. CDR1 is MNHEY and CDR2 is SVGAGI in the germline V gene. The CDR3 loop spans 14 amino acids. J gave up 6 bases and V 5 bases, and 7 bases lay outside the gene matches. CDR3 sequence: CASSNGQGWAEAFF. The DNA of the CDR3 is TGTGCCAGCAGTAACGGACAGGGGTGGGCTGAAGCTTTCTTT.

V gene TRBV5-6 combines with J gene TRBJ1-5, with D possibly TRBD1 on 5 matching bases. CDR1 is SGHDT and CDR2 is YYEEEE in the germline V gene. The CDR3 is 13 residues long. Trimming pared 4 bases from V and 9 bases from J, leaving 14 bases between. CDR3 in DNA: TGTGCCAGCAGCCCGGGCAGGGTCTGGCCCCAGCATTTT. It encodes CASSPGRVWPQHF.

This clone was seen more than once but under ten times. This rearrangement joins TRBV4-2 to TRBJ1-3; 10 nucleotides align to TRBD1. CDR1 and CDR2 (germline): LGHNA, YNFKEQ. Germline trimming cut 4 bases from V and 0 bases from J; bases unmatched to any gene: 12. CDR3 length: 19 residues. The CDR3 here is CASSRGQGGTISSGNTIYF. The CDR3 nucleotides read TGTGCCAGCAGCCGAGGACAGGGGGGGACGATTAGCTCTGGAAACACCATATATTTT.

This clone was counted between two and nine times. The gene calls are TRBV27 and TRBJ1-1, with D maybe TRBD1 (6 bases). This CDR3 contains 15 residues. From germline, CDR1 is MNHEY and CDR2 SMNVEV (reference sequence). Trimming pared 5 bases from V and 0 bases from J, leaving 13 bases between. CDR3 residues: CASSTLQGMNTEAFF. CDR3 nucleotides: TGTGCCAGCAGTACCCTACAGGGAATGAACACTGAAGCTTTCTTT.

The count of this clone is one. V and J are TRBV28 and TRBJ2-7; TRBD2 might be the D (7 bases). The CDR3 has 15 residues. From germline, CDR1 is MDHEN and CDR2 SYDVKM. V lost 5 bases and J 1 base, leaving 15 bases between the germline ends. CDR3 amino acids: CASSLPGGRSYEQYF. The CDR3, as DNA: TGTGCCAGCAGTCTACCGGGGGGCCGGTCCTACGAGCAGTACTTC.

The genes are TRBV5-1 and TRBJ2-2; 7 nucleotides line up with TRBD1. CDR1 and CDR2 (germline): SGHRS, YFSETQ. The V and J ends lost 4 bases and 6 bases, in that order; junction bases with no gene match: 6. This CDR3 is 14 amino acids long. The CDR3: CASSPTTGPGELFF. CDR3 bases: TGCGCCAGCAGCCCGACGACAGGGCCCGGGGAGCTGTTTTTT.

Written as DNA, the CDR3 is TGTGCCAGCAGCCATGCGGGGCAACCCTACGAGCAGTACTTC. This codes for CASSHAGQPYEQYF. The genes are TRBV4-2 and TRBJ2-7; possible D gene TRBD2, 6 bases. Trimming cost V 3 bases and J 2 bases, with 11 bases left between them. Germline CDR1 and CDR2: LGHNA and YNFKEQ. This CDR3 has 14 residues.

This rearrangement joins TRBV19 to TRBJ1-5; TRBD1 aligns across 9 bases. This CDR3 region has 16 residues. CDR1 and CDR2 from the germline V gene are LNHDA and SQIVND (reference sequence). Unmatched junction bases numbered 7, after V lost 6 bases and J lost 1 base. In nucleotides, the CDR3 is TGTGCCAGTAGGCCTCTCACAGGGGGCAGCAATCAGCCCCAGCATTTT. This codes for CASRPLTGGSNQPQHF.

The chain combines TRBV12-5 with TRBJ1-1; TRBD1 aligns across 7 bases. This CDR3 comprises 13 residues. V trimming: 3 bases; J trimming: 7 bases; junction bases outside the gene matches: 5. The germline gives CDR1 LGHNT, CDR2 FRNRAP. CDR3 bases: TGTGCTAGTGGTTTAGCCAGGGGGAATGAAGCTTTCTTT. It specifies CASGLARGNEAFF. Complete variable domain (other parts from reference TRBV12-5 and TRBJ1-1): DARVTQTPRHKVTEMGQEVTMRCQPILGHNTVFWYRQTMMQGLELLAYFRNRAPLDDSGMPKDRFSAEMPDATLATLKIQPSEPRDSAVYFCASGLARGNEAFFGQGTRLTVV.

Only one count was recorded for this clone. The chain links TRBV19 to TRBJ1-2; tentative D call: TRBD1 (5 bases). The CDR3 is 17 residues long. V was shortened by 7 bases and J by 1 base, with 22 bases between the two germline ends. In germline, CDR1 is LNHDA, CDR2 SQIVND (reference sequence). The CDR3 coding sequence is TGTGCCAGTATCGGGGGACGGACTTCCTTTTTTAACTATGGCTACACCTTC. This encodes CASIGGRTSFFNYGYTF.

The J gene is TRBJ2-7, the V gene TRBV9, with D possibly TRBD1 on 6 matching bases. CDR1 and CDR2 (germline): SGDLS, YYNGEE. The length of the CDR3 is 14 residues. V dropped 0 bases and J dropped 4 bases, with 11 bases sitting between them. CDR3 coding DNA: TGTGCCAGCAGCGTAGGGGCAGGGGAGTACGAGCAGTACTTC. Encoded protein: CASSVGAGEYEQYF. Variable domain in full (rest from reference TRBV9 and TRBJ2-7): DSGVTQTPKHLITATGQRVTLRCSPRSGDLSVYWYQQSLDQGLQFLIQYYNGEERAKGNILERFSAQQFPDLHSELNLSSLELGDSALYFCASSVGAGEYEQYFGPGTRLTVT.

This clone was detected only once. CDR3 nucleotide sequence: TGTGCCAGCAGCTTAGATGCAGGGGCCGGGGAGCTGTTTTTT. It specifies CASSLDAGAGELFF. The chain combines TRBV7-2 with TRBJ2-2, with D tentatively TRBD1 (6 bases). Germline lookup yields CDR1 SGHTA and CDR2 FQGNSA. CDR3 length: 14 amino acids. V gave up 1 base and J gave up 6 bases, with 9 bases separating them.

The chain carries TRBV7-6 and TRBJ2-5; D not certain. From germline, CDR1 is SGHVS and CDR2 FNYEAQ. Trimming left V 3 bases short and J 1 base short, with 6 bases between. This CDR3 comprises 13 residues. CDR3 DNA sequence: TGTGCCAGCAGCTTTTCTCTCCAAGAGACCCAGTACTTC. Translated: CASSFSLQETQYF.

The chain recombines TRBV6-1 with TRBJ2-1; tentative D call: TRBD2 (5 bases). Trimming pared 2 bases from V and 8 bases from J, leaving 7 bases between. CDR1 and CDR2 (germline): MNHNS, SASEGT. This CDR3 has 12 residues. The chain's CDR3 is CASSESGDEQFF. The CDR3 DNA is TGTGCCAGCAGTGAAAGCGGCGATGAGCAGTTCTTC.

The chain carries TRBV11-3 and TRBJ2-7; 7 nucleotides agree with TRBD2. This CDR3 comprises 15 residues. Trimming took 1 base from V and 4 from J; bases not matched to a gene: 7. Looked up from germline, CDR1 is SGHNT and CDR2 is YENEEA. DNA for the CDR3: TGTGCCAGCAGCTTAGGTGTTTGGGAGGGGTACGAGCAGTACTTC. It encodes CASSLGVWEGYEQYF.

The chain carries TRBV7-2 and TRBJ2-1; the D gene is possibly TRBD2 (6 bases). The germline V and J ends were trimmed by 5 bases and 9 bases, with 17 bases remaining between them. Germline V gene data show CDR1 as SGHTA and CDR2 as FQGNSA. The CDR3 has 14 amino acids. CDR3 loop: CASSGGSGVGEQFF. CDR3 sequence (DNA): TGTGCCAGCAGCGGAGGTTCGGGGGTGGGTGAGCAGTTCTTC.